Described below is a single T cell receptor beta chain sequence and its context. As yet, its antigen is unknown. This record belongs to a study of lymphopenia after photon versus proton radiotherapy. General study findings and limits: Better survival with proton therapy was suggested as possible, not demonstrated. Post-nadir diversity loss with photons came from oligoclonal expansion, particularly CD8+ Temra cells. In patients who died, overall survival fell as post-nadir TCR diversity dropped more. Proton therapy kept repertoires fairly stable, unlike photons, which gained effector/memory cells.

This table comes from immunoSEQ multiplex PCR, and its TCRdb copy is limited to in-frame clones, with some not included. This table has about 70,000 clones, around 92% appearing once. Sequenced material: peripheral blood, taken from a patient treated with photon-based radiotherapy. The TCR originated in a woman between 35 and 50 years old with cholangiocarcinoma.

The CDR3 DNA sequence: TGTGCCAGCAGCTCCAAGGGGGGTGAGGAGACCCAGTACTTC. It specifies CASSSKGGEETQYF. This rearrangement joins TRBV9 to TRBJ2-5, with D perhaps being TRBD1 or TRBD2 (6 bases each). Germline values: CDR1 SGDLS, CDR2 YYNGEE. The CDR3 totals 14 residues. V was trimmed by 4 bases and J by 5 bases, leaving 15 bases between them.